This is a list of T cell receptor beta chains from one sample in a study of control samples from healthy donors and cancer patients. The table came from immunoSEQ multiplex PCR; TCRdb's copy has only in-frame clones and leaves some out. The table shows approximately 90,000 clones, with about 85% occurring only once. Sequenced sample: blood. The receptors here all came from a woman aged 40 to 50 in good health. Each CDR3 is given with its conserved first and last residue. The D gene is left open where the match is weak. Clone size is not always given. Where it is, it says once, few, many or a class for expanded clones.

v_gene,d_gene,abundance,CDR3aa
TRBV7-3,.,.,CASSSSGGASYNEQFF
TRBV5-1,TRBD2,.,CASSLLASGASYNEQFF
TRBV24-1,.,once,CATSDLSHVGADTQYF
TRBV6-6,TRBD1,.,CASRGTGGNYGYTF
TRBV5-6,.,.,CASSLGDTNNYGYTF
TRBV9,TRBD2,.,CASSAEALAGMYNEQFF
TRBV2,.,.,CASSGGLTNQPQHF
TRBV25-1,.,.,CASSEFGSPPRNTIYF
TRBV2,.,.,CASSGPHSNQPQHF
TRBV3-1/TRBV3-2,TRBD2,.,CASSHLGLAGGQDTQYF
TRBV10-2,.,few,CASSWTVENTEAFF
TRBV3-1/TRBV3-2,TRBD1,.,CASSHLDRVPLYTF
TRBV3-1/TRBV3-2,.,.,CASSQDSSGRRDNEQFF
TRBV7-2,TRBD2,few,CASSLVGGGARYEQYF
TRBV7-9,.,.,CASSLDSAGNTIYF
TRBV30,TRBD2,.,CAWSGAGGSKNIQYF
TRBV6-5,.,few,CASSLGRGGYTF
TRBV4-1,.,.,CASSQAMVSNEKLFF
TRBV30,TRBD1,.,CAWSVLNRGRGYTF
TRBV4-1,.,once,CASSQGLLDEQFF
TRBV9,.,.,CASSLRQEANYGYTF
TRBV27,.,.,CASSSGWALHF
TRBV30,TRBD2,.,CAWSITGGGVDTQYF
TRBV20-1,.,.,CSARLVGEQFF
TRBV4-3,.,.,CASSQSRNTGELFF
TRBV25-1,.,.,CASSETATALAYNEQFF
TRBV14,.,.,CASSLAGEGYTF
TRBV7-9,.,.,CASSPRGSSYNEQFF
TRBV30,.,.,CAWSQTAYSPLHF
TRBV29-1,.,.,CSVDKTALNTEAFF
TRBV27,.,.,CASRISTGELFF
TRBV7-9,TRBD1,few,CASRPTGGVSPLHF
TRBV2,TRBD1,.,CASWGQGLRRGYTF
TRBV24-1,TRBD1,.,CATSDSRQGAYEQYF
TRBV7-2,.,.,CASSLDGYSEQFF
TRBV13,.,.,CASSLEGNSPLHF
TRBV10-3,.,.,CAISRDFEGNEQYF
TRBV7-9,.,.,CASSPVGDTEAFF
TRBV6-5,.,.,CASMGGRWETQYF
TRBV7-2,.,.,CASSLGPALNTEAFF